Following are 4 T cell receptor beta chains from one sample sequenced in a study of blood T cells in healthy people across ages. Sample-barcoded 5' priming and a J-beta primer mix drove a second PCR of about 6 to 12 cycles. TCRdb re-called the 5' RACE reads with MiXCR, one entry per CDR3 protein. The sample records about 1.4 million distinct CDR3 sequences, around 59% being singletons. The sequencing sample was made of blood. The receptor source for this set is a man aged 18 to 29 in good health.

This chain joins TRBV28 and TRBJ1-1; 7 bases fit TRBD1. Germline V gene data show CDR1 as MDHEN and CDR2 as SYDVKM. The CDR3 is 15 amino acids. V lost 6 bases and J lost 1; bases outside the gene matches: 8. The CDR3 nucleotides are TGTGCCAGCAGAGAGGGGGCCTCTGAGAACACTGAAGCTTTCTTT. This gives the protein CASREGASENTEAFF. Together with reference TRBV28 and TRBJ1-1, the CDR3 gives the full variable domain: DVKVTQSSRYLVKRTGEKVFLECVQDMDHENMFWYRQDPGLGLRLIYFSYDVKMKEKGDIPEGYSVSREKKERFSLILESASTNQTSMYLCASREGASENTEAFFGQGTRLTVV.

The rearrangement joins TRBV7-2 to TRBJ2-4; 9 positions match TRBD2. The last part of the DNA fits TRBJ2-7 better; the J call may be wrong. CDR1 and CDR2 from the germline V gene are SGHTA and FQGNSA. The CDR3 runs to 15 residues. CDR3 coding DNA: TGTGCCAGCAGCCTCCGGACTAGCGCCTCCTACGAGCAGTACTTC. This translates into CASSLRTSASYEQYF.

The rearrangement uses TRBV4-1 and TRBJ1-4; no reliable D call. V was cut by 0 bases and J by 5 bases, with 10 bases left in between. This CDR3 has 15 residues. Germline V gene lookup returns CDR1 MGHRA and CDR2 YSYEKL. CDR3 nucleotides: TGCGCCAGCAGCCAAGATTCAGAAATGAATGAAAAACTGTTTTTT. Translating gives CASSQDSEMNEKLFF.

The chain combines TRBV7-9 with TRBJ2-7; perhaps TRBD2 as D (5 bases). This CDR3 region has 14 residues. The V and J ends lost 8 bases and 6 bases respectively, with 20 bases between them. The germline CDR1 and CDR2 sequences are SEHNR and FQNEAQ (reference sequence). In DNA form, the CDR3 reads TGTGCCAGCTCCCTAAATTCCGCGGGTTTCGAGCAGTACTTC. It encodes CASSLNSAGFEQYF.